Listed below are T cell receptor beta chains from one sample, sequenced in a study of T cell changes during pregnancy in multiple sclerosis. Produced via immunoSEQ multiplex PCR; TCRdb's table is partial and in-frame only. The table has some 100,000 clones, 94% seen once. The sample here was peripheral blood, taken before pregnancy. The receptors come from a female donor with multiple sclerosis, enrolled in a pregnancy study. CDR3s leave out the opening cysteine and the closing phenylalanine or tryptophan. The D gene is left open where the match is weak. Rows give clone size only sometimes, using once, few, many, or a class for an expanded clone.

v_gene: TRBV10-3; j_gene: TRBJ2-7; d_gene: TRBD1; abundance: -; CDR3aa: AISVQGSEQY
v_gene: TRBV25-1; j_gene: TRBJ1-1; d_gene: -; abundance: -; CDR3aa: ASSDGGMNTEAF
v_gene: TRBV15; j_gene: TRBJ2-7; d_gene: -; abundance: -; CDR3aa: ATSRAAGRQY
v_gene: TRBV5-1; j_gene: TRBJ2-7; d_gene: -; abundance: -; CDR3aa: ASSLTVNYEQY
v_gene: TRBV13; j_gene: TRBJ2-4; d_gene: TRBD1; abundance: -; CDR3aa: ASSSSGQKNIQY
v_gene: TRBV11-2; j_gene: TRBJ2-7; d_gene: -; abundance: -; CDR3aa: ASSFGYRNEQY
v_gene: TRBV6-1; j_gene: TRBJ2-1; d_gene: -; abundance: -; CDR3aa: ASSMSGRYNEQF
v_gene: TRBV27; j_gene: TRBJ1-5; d_gene: -; abundance: -; CDR3aa: ASSWTAAESQPQH
v_gene: TRBV12-5; j_gene: TRBJ2-5; d_gene: -; abundance: -; CDR3aa: ASGLGQGQETQY
v_gene: TRBV2; j_gene: TRBJ1-2; d_gene: TRBD1; abundance: -; CDR3aa: ASRGDRGNYGYT
v_gene: TRBV21-1; j_gene: TRBJ2-1; d_gene: -; abundance: -; CDR3aa: ASSKEVTRTFYNEQF
v_gene: TRBV6-5; j_gene: TRBJ2-3; d_gene: -; abundance: -; CDR3aa: ASSFASRNTQY
v_gene: TRBV19; j_gene: TRBJ2-5; d_gene: TRBD2; abundance: -; CDR3aa: ASSSGTSGDKETQY
v_gene: TRBV6-1; j_gene: TRBJ2-7; d_gene: -; abundance: -; CDR3aa: ASSLLSGEQY
v_gene: TRBV15; j_gene: TRBJ2-5; d_gene: -; abundance: -; CDR3aa: ATSSPPGQETQY
v_gene: TRBV28; j_gene: TRBJ1-2; d_gene: TRBD1; abundance: few; CDR3aa: ASRRQGDYGYT
v_gene: TRBV5-3; j_gene: TRBJ2-7; d_gene: TRBD2; abundance: -; CDR3aa: ARSLGLAGDLYEQY
v_gene: TRBV28; j_gene: TRBJ2-7; d_gene: -; abundance: -; CDR3aa: ASSLYMQGAYEQY
v_gene: TRBV6-1; j_gene: TRBJ1-1; d_gene: -; abundance: once; CDR3aa: ASSTGVFAEAF
v_gene: TRBV7-6; j_gene: TRBJ2-5; d_gene: TRBD2; abundance: -; CDR3aa: ASSRLAGVGETQY
v_gene: TRBV7-6; j_gene: TRBJ2-5; d_gene: TRBD2; abundance: -; CDR3aa: ASSSLAGSETQY
v_gene: TRBV15; j_gene: TRBJ2-7; d_gene: TRBD2; abundance: -; CDR3aa: ATSRETSSGEQY
v_gene: TRBV18; j_gene: TRBJ1-3; d_gene: -; abundance: -; CDR3aa: ASSPQGAGNTIY
v_gene: TRBV5-1; j_gene: TRBJ1-1; d_gene: TRBD1; abundance: -; CDR3aa: ASSTGGGRTEAF
v_gene: TRBV4-3; j_gene: TRBJ2-3; d_gene: TRBD2; abundance: -; CDR3aa: ASSQEGPAGAPDTQY
v_gene: TRBV9; j_gene: TRBJ1-3; d_gene: TRBD1; abundance: once; CDR3aa: ASSNWDSGNTIY
v_gene: TRBV28; j_gene: TRBJ1-5; d_gene: -; abundance: -; CDR3aa: ASSLPQGRGPQH
v_gene: TRBV5-1; j_gene: TRBJ2-3; d_gene: -; abundance: -; CDR3aa: ASSFGRGTDTQY
v_gene: TRBV4-1; j_gene: TRBJ2-7; d_gene: -; abundance: -; CDR3aa: ASSQDEAESSYEQY
v_gene: TRBV30; j_gene: TRBJ2-7; d_gene: TRBD1; abundance: -; CDR3aa: AWSAGQEVYGDEQY
v_gene: TRBV7-6; j_gene: TRBJ1-1; d_gene: -; abundance: once; CDR3aa: ASSLDRFLMNTEAF
v_gene: TRBV2; j_gene: TRBJ2-7; d_gene: TRBD1; abundance: -; CDR3aa: ASSLGTGFNEQY
v_gene: TRBV5-6; j_gene: TRBJ2-7; d_gene: TRBD1; abundance: -; CDR3aa: ASSLVSGTGPYEQY
v_gene: TRBV19; j_gene: TRBJ1-2; d_gene: -; abundance: -; CDR3aa: ASSIDHRTATYGYT
v_gene: TRBV4-3; j_gene: TRBJ2-2; d_gene: -; abundance: -; CDR3aa: ASSQTVSGELF
v_gene: TRBV5-1; j_gene: TRBJ2-2; d_gene: TRBD2; abundance: -; CDR3aa: ASSLVSQREGRTGELF
v_gene: TRBV2; j_gene: TRBJ1-5; d_gene: TRBD1; abundance: -; CDR3aa: ASKRTGVSNQPQH
v_gene: TRBV10-3; j_gene: TRBJ2-1; d_gene: TRBD2; abundance: -; CDR3aa: AIGSGSDEQF
v_gene: TRBV6-5; j_gene: TRBJ2-7; d_gene: TRBD2; abundance: -; CDR3aa: ASSYSGTSGKYEQY
v_gene: TRBV28; j_gene: TRBJ1-3; d_gene: -; abundance: -; CDR3aa: ASGNEGTGNTIY
v_gene: TRBV5-1; j_gene: TRBJ2-5; d_gene: -; abundance: -; CDR3aa: ASSPMEGASKETQY
v_gene: TRBV19; j_gene: TRBJ1-2; d_gene: -; abundance: -; CDR3aa: ASTPDGLYGYT